The 26 T cell receptor beta chains given below trace back to one sample, sequenced in a study of CD8 T cells in ankylosing spondylitis (dated by TCRdb to about 2017). Libraries were made using 5' RACE. The sample was run on an Illumina HiSeq 2500. TCRdb reworked the public reads: Q25 trimming with fastp, MiXCR clone assembly, productive beta chains retained. Rows merge per CDR3 protein into single entries with the most common DNA and genes. The sample has fewer than 30,000 distinct CDR3 sequences on record, just over 2.5% of them singletons. More than 6.5% of the sample belongs to the ten largest clones. The sequenced sample consisted of blood, either unsorted or a sorted T cell fraction (not recorded which). All receptors come from a female donor with ankylosing spondylitis or in good health (not recorded which).

This clonotype came up many times. The chain couples TRBV9 to TRBJ2-7; the match to TRBD1 covers 8 bases. The CDR3 loop spans 17 amino acids. The trim removed 0 bases at V and 4 bases at J, leaving 12 bases unmatched. Germline assignment: CDR1 SGDLS and CDR2 YYNGEE. This CDR3 reads CASSVGGTGSLLYEQYF. The CDR3 DNA sequence: TGTGCCAGCAGCGTAGGGGGGACAGGTTCCCTTCTTTACGAGCAGTACTTC.

This clonotype was detected many times. The V call is TRBV9, the J call TRBJ2-5, with a possible D match to TRBD1 (5 bases). V was cut by 4 bases and J by 2 bases, with 12 bases left in between. Germline assignment: CDR1 SGDLS and CDR2 YYNGEE. The CDR3 is made up of 14 amino acids. The CDR3 sequence: CASSLSGRQETQYF. In DNA, the CDR3 is TGTGCCAGCAGCCTTTCAGGGCGTCAAGAGACCCAGTACTTC.

In its sample, this clonotype was seen many times. The V call is TRBV9, the J call TRBJ2-3, with TRBD2 matching 14 bases. The CDR3 covers 17 residues. Germline-derived CDR1 and CDR2 are SGDLS and YYNGEE. Trimming cost V 1 base and J 4 bases; bases outside gene matches: 5. CDR3 bases: TGTGCCAGCAGCGTACCAGGGACTAGCGGGGGTTCAGATACGCAGTATTTT. It codes for CASSVPGTSGGSDTQYF.

This clonotype was counted ten times or more. The V and J genes are TRBV9 and TRBJ2-5; D gene uncertain. Germline V gives CDR1 SGDLS, CDR2 YYNGEE. Trimming left V 1 base short and J 4 bases short, with 5 bases between. The length of the CDR3 is 12 residues. The CDR3 DNA follows: TGTGCCAGCAGCGTATTCAGAGAGACCCAGTACTTC. Protein product: CASSVFRETQYF.

Ten or more counts support this clonotype. CDR3 loop: CASSDGPNSGANVLTF. The CDR3 DNA sequence: TGTGCCAGCAGCGATGGTCCCAACTCTGGGGCCAACGTCCTGACTTTC. The rearrangement uses TRBV9 and TRBJ2-6, with D unresolved. The CDR3 runs to 16 residues. Per germline, CDR1 SGDLS and CDR2 YYNGEE. Between the trimmed V and J ends, which lost 3 bases and 0 bases, there was a span of 10 bases. Looking up the rest from reference TRBV9 and TRBJ2-6 gives the full variable domain: DSGVTQTPKHLITATGQRVTLRCSPRSGDLSVYWYQQSLDQGLQFLIQYYNGEERAKGNILERFSAQQFPDLHSELNLSSLELGDSALYFCASSDGPNSGANVLTFGAGSRLTVL.

The chain carries TRBV9 and TRBJ2-5; the match to TRBD1 covers 10 bases. Germline V gives CDR1 SGDLS, CDR2 YYNGEE. J gave up 7 bases and V 3 bases, and 9 bases lay outside the gene matches. The CDR3 contains 15 residues. The CDR3 here is CASSGSDRGYGTQYF. The CDR3 bases are TGTGCCAGCAGCGGTTCGGACAGGGGGTATGGGACCCAGTACTTC.

By share, this clonotype counts as medium-sized. This sequence joins TRBV9 and TRBJ2-2; D is perhaps TRBD1 or TRBD2 (5 bases each). CDR1 is SGDLS and CDR2 is YYNGEE in the germline V gene. Between the trimmed V and J ends, which lost 4 bases and 4 bases, there was a span of 14 bases. This CDR3 spans 15 amino acids. The CDR3 DNA reads as TGTGCCAGCAGCACCTCCGGGACGTTCACCGGGGAGCTGTTTTTT. Protein sequence: CASSTSGTFTGELFF. Full variable domain (remainder filled in from reference TRBV9 and TRBJ2-2): DSGVTQTPKHLITATGQRVTLRCSPRSGDLSVYWYQQSLDQGLQFLIQYYNGEERAKGNILERFSAQQFPDLHSELNLSSLELGDSALYFCASSTSGTFTGELFFGEGSRLTVL.

This clonotype was counted many times. The chain uses TRBV9 and TRBJ2-3; D unresolved. The CDR3 runs to 13 residues. Trimming took 4 bases from V and 8 from J, leaving 14 bases between them. Germline V lookup: CDR1 SGDLS, CDR2 YYNGEE. The CDR3 spells CASSFLPDGTQYF. CDR3 nucleotide sequence: TGTGCCAGCAGCTTCTTGCCCGATGGTACGCAGTATTTT.

This clonotype was observed at least ten times. The gene calls are TRBV9 and TRBJ1-6; a weak D match, TRBD1 (6 bases). V was shortened by 4 bases and J by 5 bases, with 10 bases between the two germline ends. The CDR3 spans 14 residues. The germline CDR1 and CDR2 sequences are SGDLS and YYNGEE. The CDR3 reads CASSRTANNSPLHF. CDR3 DNA: TGTGCCAGCAGCCGGACAGCCAATAATTCACCCCTCCACTTT. The whole variable domain, filled in from reference TRBV9 and TRBJ1-6, reads DSGVTQTPKHLITATGQRVTLRCSPRSGDLSVYWYQQSLDQGLQFLIQYYNGEERAKGNILERFSAQQFPDLHSELNLSSLELGDSALYFCASSRTANNSPLHFGNGTRLTVT.

This clonotype showed up many times. The J gene is TRBJ2-1, the V gene TRBV9; no definite D call. The CDR3 extends over 12 amino acids. CDR1 is SGDLS, CDR2 YYNGEE, per germline. Trimming left V 3 bases short and J 13 bases short, with 14 bases between. CDR3 sequence (DNA): TGTGCCAGCAGCGCGGTACTTGGACCTCAGTTCTTC. Its translation: CASSAVLGPQFF.

The table lists this clonotype with many counts. The rearrangement uses TRBV9 and TRBJ1-6; no firm D call. The CDR3 sequence is 15 residues long. Germline V CDR1 and CDR2: SGDLS, YYNGEE. V gave up 0 bases and J gave up 5 bases, with 9 bases separating them. The chain's CDR3 is CASSVVGWDNSPLHF. In DNA form, the CDR3 reads TGTGCCAGCAGCGTAGTAGGGTGGGATAATTCACCCCTCCACTTT.

This clonotype was observed many times. The rearrangement links TRBV9 to TRBJ2-5; possibly TRBD2 for D (6 bases). This CDR3 is built from 18 residues. Germline values: CDR1 SGDLS, CDR2 YYNGEE. V was cut by 0 bases and J by 2 bases, with 20 bases left in between. Written as DNA, the CDR3 is TGTGCCAGCAGCGTAGGGGTAGAGGGTAGCGGAAGGCAAGAGACCCAGTACTTC. Amino acids: CASSVGVEGSGRQETQYF.

This chain connects TRBV9 to TRBJ2-7; the D is unclear. This CDR3 has 15 residues. Per germline, CDR1 SGDLS and CDR2 YYNGEE. The germline V and J ends were trimmed by 0 bases and 0 bases, with 10 bases remaining between them. In DNA, the CDR3 is TGTGCCAGCAGCGTAGGGACCGCTTACTCCTACGAGCAGTACTTC. Protein sequence: CASSVGTAYSYEQYF.

The table lists this clonotype with many counts. The chain recombines TRBV9 with TRBJ2-7, with D possibly being TRBD1 or TRBD2 (5 bases each). Trimming stripped 3 bases from V and 6 bases from J, with 25 bases between. The germline CDR1 and CDR2 sequences are SGDLS and YYNGEE. The CDR3 has 17 amino acids. In DNA, the CDR3 is TGTGCCAGCAGCGAGACCTCGGGGCCGATTGTGGTGACCGAGCAGTACTTC. Its protein is CASSETSGPIVVTEQYF.

This clonotype was observed many times. The CDR3 DNA reads as TGTGCCAGCAGCGGGAGGGCAGGGATCACCGGGGAGCTGTTTTTT. It codes for CASSGRAGITGELFF. V gene TRBV9 combines with J gene TRBJ2-2; possibly TRBD2 for D (6 bases). Germline assignment: CDR1 SGDLS and CDR2 YYNGEE. With 3 bases removed from V and 4 bases from J, the gap between germline ends came to 13 bases. This CDR3 comprises 15 residues.

The table lists this clonotype with many counts. The CDR3 is CASSVGLAEDNEQFF. DNA for the CDR3: TGTGCCAGCAGCGTAGGACTAGCGGAAGACAATGAGCAGTTCTTC. The V call is TRBV9, the J call TRBJ2-1, with 9 bases identical to TRBD2. CDR3 length: 15 amino acids. Trimming cost V 0 bases and J 5 bases; bases outside gene matches: 3. CDR1 and CDR2 (germline): SGDLS, YYNGEE. Combining the CDR3 with reference TRBV9 and TRBJ2-1 gives the whole variable domain DSGVTQTPKHLITATGQRVTLRCSPRSGDLSVYWYQQSLDQGLQFLIQYYNGEERAKGNILERFSAQQFPDLHSELNLSSLELGDSALYFCASSVGLAEDNEQFFGPGTRLTVL.

The table lists this clonotype with many counts. J is TRBJ2-2 and V is TRBV9, with 8 bases fitting TRBD1. Germline V lookup: CDR1 SGDLS, CDR2 YYNGEE. The CDR3 has 16 amino acids. With 4 bases clipped from V and 8 bases from J, the junction kept 13 bases outside the gene matches. The CDR3 region is CASSPGQGSLTGELFF. In DNA, the CDR3 is TGTGCCAGCAGCCCCGGACAGGGCTCCCTGACTGGGGAGCTGTTTTTT. The full variable domain, its missing parts supplied by reference TRBV9 and TRBJ2-2, is DSGVTQTPKHLITATGQRVTLRCSPRSGDLSVYWYQQSLDQGLQFLIQYYNGEERAKGNILERFSAQQFPDLHSELNLSSLELGDSALYFCASSPGQGSLTGELFFGEGSRLTVL.

This clonotype was seen at least ten times. The V call is TRBV9, the J call TRBJ2-1, with 13 bases matching TRBD2. The CDR3 is 15 amino acids. Germline CDR1 is SGDLS and CDR2 is YYNGEE. Unmatched junction bases numbered 4, after V lost 3 bases and J lost 7 bases. The CDR3 spells CASSALAGGKNEQFF. The CDR3 DNA follows: TGTGCCAGCAGCGCACTAGCGGGGGGGAAAAATGAGCAGTTCTTC.

This clonotype was counted many times. V is TRBV9 and J is TRBJ1-2; D remains ambiguous. V gave up 0 bases and J gave up 0 bases, with 9 bases separating them. The CDR3 loop spans 15 amino acids. Germline V gene sequence: CDR1 SGDLS, CDR2 YYNGEE. The CDR3, as DNA: TGTGCCAGCAGCGTAGAGGTCAGCTCTAACTATGGCTACACCTTC. It specifies CASSVEVSSNYGYTF.

This clonotype was recorded at least ten times. The gene calls are TRBV9 and TRBJ1-5; unclear D gene. Germline V gene data show CDR1 as SGDLS and CDR2 as YYNGEE. The V gene lost 2 bases and the J gene lost 3 bases, with 12 bases spanning the gap. The CDR3 runs to 15 residues. This chain's CDR3 is CASSVGGGDNQPQHF. The CDR3, as DNA: TGTGCCAGCAGCGTCGGCGGAGGTGACAATCAGCCCCAGCATTTT. The full variable domain, its missing parts supplied by reference TRBV9 and TRBJ1-5, is DSGVTQTPKHLITATGQRVTLRCSPRSGDLSVYWYQQSLDQGLQFLIQYYNGEERAKGNILERFSAQQFPDLHSELNLSSLELGDSALYFCASSVGGGDNQPQHFGDGTRLSIL.

The sample holds many counts of this clonotype. The chain combines TRBV9 with TRBJ1-6; 7 positions match TRBD1. CDR1 and CDR2 (germline): SGDLS, YYNGEE. The ends lost 5 bases at V and 5 bases at J; junction bases unmatched: 7. This CDR3 contains 15 residues. CDR3 bases: TGTGCCAGCAGGAAGGGACAGCAGGATAATTCACCCCTCCACTTT. This encodes CASRKGQQDNSPLHF. Complete variable domain (other parts from reference TRBV9 and TRBJ1-6): DSGVTQTPKHLITATGQRVTLRCSPRSGDLSVYWYQQSLDQGLQFLIQYYNGEERAKGNILERFSAQQFPDLHSELNLSSLELGDSALYFCASRKGQQDNSPLHFGNGTRLTVT.

By share of the sample, this clonotype is large (0.1 to 1%). This sequence joins TRBV9 and TRBJ2-1; D perhaps matches TRBD2 (6 bases). This CDR3 spans 14 amino acids. Trimming removed 0 bases at V and 9 bases at J, with 13 bases between. Germline V gives CDR1 SGDLS, CDR2 YYNGEE. The CDR3, as DNA: TGTGCCAGCAGCGTAGATGGGTTGGGGGGTGAGCAGTTCTTC. Translated: CASSVDGLGGEQFF.

This clonotype has ten or more counts. V and J are TRBV9 and TRBJ1-2; D possibly corresponds to TRBD1 (6 bases). The V gene's germline CDR1 is SGDLS and CDR2 YYNGEE. The CDR3 length is 14 residues. V lost 0 bases and J lost 7, with 13 bases in between. For the CDR3, the DNA is TGTGCCAGCAGCGTAGGCCGGGGGCGGGGTGGCTACACCTTC. Translating gives CASSVGRGRGGYTF.

This clonotype was counted at least ten times. For the CDR3, the DNA is TGTGCCAGCAGCGTTAGGCCAGGCCAGGGACAAGAAAAACTGTTTTTT. Translated, it gives CASSVRPGQGQEKLFF. V and J are TRBV9 and TRBJ1-4, with D perhaps matching TRBD1 (6 bases). Trimming shortened V by 2 bases and J by 8 bases, and 19 bases separated the two germline ends. This CDR3 is built from 16 residues. Looked up from germline, CDR1 is SGDLS and CDR2 is YYNGEE. Full variable domain (remainder filled in from reference TRBV9 and TRBJ1-4): DSGVTQTPKHLITATGQRVTLRCSPRSGDLSVYWYQQSLDQGLQFLIQYYNGEERAKGNILERFSAQQFPDLHSELNLSSLELGDSALYFCASSVRPGQGQEKLFFGSGTQLSVL.

The chain is built from TRBV9 and TRBJ2-2; D not resolved. Trimming removed 0 bases at V and 0 bases at J, with 3 bases between. CDR1 SGDLS and CDR2 YYNGEE come from the germline V gene. The CDR3 has 14 amino acids. The CDR3 loop reads CASSVASNTGELFF. CDR3 nucleotide sequence: TGTGCCAGCAGCGTAGCATCGAACACCGGGGAGCTGTTTTTT.

This clonotype has at least ten counts. This chain links TRBV9 with TRBJ2-3; TRBD2 matches at 14 bases. Germline CDR1 is SGDLS and CDR2 is YYNGEE. The CDR3 runs 18 residues. J lost 4 bases, V lost 4 bases, and 11 bases had no gene match. CDR3 bases: TGTGCCAGCAGCTCGACTAGCGGGGGGGTCTCAAGTGCAGATACGCAGTATTTT. It codes for CASSSTSGGVSSADTQYF.